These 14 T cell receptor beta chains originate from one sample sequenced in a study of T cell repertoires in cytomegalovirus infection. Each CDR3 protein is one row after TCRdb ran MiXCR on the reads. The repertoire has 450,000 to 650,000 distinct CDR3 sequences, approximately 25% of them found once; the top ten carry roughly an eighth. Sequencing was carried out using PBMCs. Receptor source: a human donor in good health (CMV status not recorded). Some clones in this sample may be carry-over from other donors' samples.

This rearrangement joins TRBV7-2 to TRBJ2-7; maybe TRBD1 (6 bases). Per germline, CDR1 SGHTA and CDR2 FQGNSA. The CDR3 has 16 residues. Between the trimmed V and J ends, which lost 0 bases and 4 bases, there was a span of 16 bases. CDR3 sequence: CASSLAAGAQGYEQYF. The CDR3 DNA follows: TGTGCCAGCAGCTTAGCTGCCGGCGCACAGGGTTACGAGCAGTACTTC.

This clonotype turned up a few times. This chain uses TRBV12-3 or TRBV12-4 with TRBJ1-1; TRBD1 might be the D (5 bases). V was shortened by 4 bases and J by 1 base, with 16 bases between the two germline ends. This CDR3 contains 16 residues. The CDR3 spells CASSSGAGQPNTEAFF. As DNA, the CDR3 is TGTGCCAGCAGTTCAGGCGCCGGACAACCGAACACTGAAGCTTTCTTT.

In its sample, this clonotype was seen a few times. This CDR3 reads CSVENILAGPNEQFF. The CDR3, as DNA: TGCAGCGTTGAAAATATACTAGCGGGGCCCAATGAGCAGTTCTTC. The chain is built from TRBV29-1 and TRBJ2-1; 10 positions agree with TRBD2. V shed 2 bases and J 6 bases; nucleotides not matched to a gene: 7. The CDR3 length is 15 residues. Germline-derived CDR1 and CDR2 are SQVTM and ANQGSEA.

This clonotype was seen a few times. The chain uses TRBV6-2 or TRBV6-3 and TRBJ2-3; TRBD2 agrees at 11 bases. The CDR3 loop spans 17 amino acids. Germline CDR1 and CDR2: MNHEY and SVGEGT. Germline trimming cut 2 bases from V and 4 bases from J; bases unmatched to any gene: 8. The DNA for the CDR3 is TGTGCCAGCAGTTACACCCAATCACTAGCGGGAGCAGATACGCAGTATTTT. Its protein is CASSYTQSLAGADTQYF.

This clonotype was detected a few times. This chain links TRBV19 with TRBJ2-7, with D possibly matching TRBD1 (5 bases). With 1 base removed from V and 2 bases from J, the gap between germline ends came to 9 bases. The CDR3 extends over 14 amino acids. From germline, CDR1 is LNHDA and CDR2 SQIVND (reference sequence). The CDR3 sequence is CASSIGAGPYEQYF. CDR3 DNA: TGTGCCAGTAGTATAGGTGCAGGGCCCTACGAGCAGTACTTC.

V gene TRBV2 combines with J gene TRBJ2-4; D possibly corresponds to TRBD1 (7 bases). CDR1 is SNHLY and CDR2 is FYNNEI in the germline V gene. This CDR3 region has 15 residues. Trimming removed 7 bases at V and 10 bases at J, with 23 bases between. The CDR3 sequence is CASNGQVPRRGIQYF. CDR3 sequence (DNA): TGTGCCAGCAACGGACAGGTCCCTCGCCGGGGGATTCAGTACTTC.

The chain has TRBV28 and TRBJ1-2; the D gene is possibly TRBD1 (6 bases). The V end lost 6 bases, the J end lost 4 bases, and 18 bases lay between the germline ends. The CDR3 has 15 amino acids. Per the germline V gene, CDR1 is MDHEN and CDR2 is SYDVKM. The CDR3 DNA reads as TGTGCCAGCAGACCCTTCGGGGGCCTGGGCTATGGCTACACCTTC. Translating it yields CASRPFGGLGYGYTF.

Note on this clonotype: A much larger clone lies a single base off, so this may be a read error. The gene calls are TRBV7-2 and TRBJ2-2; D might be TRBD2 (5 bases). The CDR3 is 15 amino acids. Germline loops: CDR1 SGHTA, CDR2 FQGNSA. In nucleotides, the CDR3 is TGTGCCAGCAGTAGTAAGCGAGTGAACACCGGGGAGCCGTTTTTT. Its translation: CASSSKRVNTGEPFF.

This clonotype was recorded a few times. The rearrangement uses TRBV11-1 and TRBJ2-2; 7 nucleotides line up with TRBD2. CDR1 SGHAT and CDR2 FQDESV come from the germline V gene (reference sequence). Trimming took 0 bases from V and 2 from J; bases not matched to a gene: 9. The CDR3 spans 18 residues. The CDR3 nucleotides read TGTGCCAGCAGCTTAGCGCGTTTTCAGCGGGGAAACACCGGGGAGCTGTTTTTT. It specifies CASSLARFQRGNTGELFF.

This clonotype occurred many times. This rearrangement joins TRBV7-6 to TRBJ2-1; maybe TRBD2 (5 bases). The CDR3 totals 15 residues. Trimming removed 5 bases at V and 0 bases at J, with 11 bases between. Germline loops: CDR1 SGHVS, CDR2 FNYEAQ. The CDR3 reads CASSADWSSYNEQFF. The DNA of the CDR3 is TGTGCCAGCAGCGCGGACTGGAGCTCCTACAATGAGCAGTTCTTC. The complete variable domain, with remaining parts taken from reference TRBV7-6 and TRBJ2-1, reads GAGVSQSPRYKVTKRGQDVALRCDPISGHVSLYWYRQALGQGPEFLTYFNYEAQQDKSGLPNDRFSAERPEGSISTLTIQRTEQRDSAMYRCASSADWSSYNEQFFGPGTRLTVL.

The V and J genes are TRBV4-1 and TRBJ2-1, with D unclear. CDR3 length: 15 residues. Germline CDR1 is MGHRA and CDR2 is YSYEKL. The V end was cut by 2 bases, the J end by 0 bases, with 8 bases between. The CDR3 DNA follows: TGCGCCAGCAGCCAACCAGTCAGCTCCTACAATGAGCAGTTCTTC. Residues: CASSQPVSSYNEQFF.

The CDR3 region has the DNA TGTGCCATCGGCCGGGGGGGCGCAATTCCGTCCTACGAGCAGTACTTC. The encoded protein is CAIGRGGAIPSYEQYF. The chain recombines TRBV10-3 with TRBJ2-7, with 8 bases aligning to TRBD2. This CDR3 contains 16 residues. The V gene's germline CDR1 is ENHRY and CDR2 SYGVKD. With 8 bases clipped from V and 1 base from J, the junction kept 13 bases outside the gene matches.

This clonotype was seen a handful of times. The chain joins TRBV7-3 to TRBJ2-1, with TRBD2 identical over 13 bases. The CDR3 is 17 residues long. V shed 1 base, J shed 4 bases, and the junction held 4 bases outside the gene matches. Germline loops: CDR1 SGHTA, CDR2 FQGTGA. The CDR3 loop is CASSLIGTSGAYNEQFF. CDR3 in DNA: TGTGCCAGCAGCTTAATAGGGACTAGCGGGGCATACAATGAGCAGTTCTTC. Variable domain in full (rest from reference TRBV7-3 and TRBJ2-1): GAGVSQTPSNKVTEKGKYVELRCDPISGHTALYWYRQSLGQGPEFLIYFQGTGAADDSGLPNDRFFAVRPEGSVSTLKIQRTERGDSAVYLCASSLIGTSGAYNEQFFGPGTRLTVL.

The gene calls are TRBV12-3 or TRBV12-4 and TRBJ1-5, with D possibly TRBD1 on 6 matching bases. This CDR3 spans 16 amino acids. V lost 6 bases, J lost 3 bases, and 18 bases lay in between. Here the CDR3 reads CASSRSDRRYNQPQHF. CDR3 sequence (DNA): TGTGCCAGCAGCCGAAGCGACAGGCGGTACAATCAGCCCCAGCATTTT.